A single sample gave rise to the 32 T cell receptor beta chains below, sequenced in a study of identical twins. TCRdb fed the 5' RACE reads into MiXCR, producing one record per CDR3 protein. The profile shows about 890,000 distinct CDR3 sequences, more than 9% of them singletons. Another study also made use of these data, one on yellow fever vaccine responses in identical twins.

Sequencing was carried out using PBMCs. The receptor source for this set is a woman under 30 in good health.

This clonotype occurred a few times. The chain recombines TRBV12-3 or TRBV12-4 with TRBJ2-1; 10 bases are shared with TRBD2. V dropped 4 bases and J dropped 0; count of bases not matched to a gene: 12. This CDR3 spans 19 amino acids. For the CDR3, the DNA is TGTGCCAGCAGTTCCAAACCTGGGACTAGCGAAAACTCCTACAATGAGCAGTTCTTC. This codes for CASSSKPGTSENSYNEQFF.

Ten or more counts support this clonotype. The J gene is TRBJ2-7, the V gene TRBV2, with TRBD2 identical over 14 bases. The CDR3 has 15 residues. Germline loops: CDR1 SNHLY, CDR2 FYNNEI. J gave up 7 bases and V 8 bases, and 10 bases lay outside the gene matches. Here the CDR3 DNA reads TGTGCCAGCGTACGACTAGCGGGAGGGCCGCGAGAGCAGTACTTC. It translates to CASVRLAGGPREQYF. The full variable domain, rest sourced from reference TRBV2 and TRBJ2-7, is EPEVTQTPSHQVTQMGQEVILRCVPISNHLYFYWYRQILGQKVEFLVSFYNNEISEKSEIFDDQFSVERPDGSNFTLKIRSTKLEDSAMYFCASVRLAGGPREQYFGPGTRLTVT.

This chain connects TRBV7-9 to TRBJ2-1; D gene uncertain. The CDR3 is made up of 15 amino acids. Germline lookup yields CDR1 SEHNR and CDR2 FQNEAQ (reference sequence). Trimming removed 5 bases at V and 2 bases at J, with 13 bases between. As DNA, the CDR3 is TGTGCCAGCAGCGACTGGGCAAATGCCTACAATGAGCAGTTCTTC. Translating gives CASSDWANAYNEQFF.

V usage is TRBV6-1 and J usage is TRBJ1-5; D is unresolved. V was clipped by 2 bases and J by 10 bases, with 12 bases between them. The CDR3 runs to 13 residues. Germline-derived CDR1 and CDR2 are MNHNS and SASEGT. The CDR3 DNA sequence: TGTGCCAGCAGTGAAAGCCCCAGGATACCCCAGCATTTT. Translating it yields CASSESPRIPQHF.

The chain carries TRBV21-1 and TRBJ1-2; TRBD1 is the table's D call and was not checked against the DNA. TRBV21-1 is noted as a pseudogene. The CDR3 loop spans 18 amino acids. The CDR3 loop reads CASSKDWGDRVTNYGYTF. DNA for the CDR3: TGTGCCAGCAGCAAAGATTGGGGTGACAGGGTGACTAACTATGGCTACACCTTC.

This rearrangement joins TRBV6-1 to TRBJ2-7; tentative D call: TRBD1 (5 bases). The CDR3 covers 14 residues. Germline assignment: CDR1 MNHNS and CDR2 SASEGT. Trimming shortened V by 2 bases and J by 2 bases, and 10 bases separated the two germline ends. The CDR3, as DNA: TGTGCCAGCAGTGAAAGGGGATCTCCCTACGAGCAGTACGTC. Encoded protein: CASSERGSPYEQYV.

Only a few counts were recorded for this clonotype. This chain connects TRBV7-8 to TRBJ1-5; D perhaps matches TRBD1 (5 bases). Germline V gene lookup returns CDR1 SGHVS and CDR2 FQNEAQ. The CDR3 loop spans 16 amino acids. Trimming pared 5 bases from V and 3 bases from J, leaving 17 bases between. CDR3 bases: TGTGCCAGCAGCAAACCCGGGACGGGGGTCAATCAGCCCCAGCATTTT. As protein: CASSKPGTGVNQPQHF.

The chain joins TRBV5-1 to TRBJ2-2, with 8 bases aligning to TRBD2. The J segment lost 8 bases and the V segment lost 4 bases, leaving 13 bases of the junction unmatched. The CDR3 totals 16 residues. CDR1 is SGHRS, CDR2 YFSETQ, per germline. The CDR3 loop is CASSLSSSGRTGELFF. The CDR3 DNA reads TGCGCCAGCAGCCTCAGTTCCAGCGGGAGAACGGGGGAGCTGTTTTTT.

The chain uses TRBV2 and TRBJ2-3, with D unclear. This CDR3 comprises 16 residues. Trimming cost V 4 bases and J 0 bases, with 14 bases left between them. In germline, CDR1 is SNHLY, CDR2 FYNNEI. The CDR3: CASSGHSLPSTDTQYF. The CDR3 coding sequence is TGTGCCAGCAGTGGCCATTCCCTACCTAGCACAGATACGCAGTATTTT.

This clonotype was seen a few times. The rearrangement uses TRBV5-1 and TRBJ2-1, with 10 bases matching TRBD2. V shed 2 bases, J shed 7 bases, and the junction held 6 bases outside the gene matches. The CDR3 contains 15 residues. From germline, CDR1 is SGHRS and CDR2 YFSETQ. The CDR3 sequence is CASSFTSGNGNEQFF. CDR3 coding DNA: TGCGCCAGCAGCTTTACTAGCGGGAACGGTAATGAGCAGTTCTTC.

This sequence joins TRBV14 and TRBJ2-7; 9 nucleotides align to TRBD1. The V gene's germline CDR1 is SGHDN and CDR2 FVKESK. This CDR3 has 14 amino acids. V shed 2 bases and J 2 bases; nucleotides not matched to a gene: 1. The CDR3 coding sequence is TGTGCCAGCAGCCAACGGGACAGGGCCTACGAGCAGTACGTC. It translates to CASSQRDRAYEQYV.

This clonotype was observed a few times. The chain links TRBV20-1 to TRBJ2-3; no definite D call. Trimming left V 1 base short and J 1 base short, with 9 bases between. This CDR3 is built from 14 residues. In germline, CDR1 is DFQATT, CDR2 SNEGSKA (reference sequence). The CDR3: CSARVSGGTDTQYF. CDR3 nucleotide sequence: TGCAGTGCTAGAGTCAGTGGCGGCACAGATACGCAGTATTTT.

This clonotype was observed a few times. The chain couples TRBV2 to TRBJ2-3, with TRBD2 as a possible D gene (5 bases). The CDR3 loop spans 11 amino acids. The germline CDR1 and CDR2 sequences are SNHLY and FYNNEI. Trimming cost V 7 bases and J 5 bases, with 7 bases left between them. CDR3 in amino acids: CASNAGDTQYF. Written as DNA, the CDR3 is TGTGCCAGCAATGCGGGAGATACGCAGTATTTT.

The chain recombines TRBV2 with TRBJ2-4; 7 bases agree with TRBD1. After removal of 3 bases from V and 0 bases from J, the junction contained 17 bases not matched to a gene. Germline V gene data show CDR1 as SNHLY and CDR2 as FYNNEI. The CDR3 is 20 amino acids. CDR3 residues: CASSDKAERGQQVAKNIQYF. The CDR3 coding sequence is TGTGCCAGCAGTGATAAGGCCGAACGGGGACAGCAAGTAGCCAAAAACATTCAGTACTTC.

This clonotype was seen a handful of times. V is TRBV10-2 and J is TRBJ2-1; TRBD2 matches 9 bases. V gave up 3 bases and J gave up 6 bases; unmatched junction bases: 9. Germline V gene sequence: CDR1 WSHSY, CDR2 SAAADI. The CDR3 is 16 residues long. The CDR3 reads CASSDAQREAINEQFF. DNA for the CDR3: TGCGCCAGCAGTGACGCTCAGCGGGAGGCCATCAATGAGCAGTTCTTC.

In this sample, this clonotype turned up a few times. The CDR3 nucleotides are TGCGCCAGCAGAGAGGACGGCTACGAGCAGTACTTC. Translated: CASREDGYEQYF. The V call is TRBV5-1, the J call TRBJ2-7; no clear D. The V end was cut by 5 bases, the J end by 3 bases, with 9 bases between. The germline gives CDR1 SGHRS, CDR2 YFSETQ. CDR3 length: 12 amino acids.

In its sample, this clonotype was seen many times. DNA for the CDR3: TGTGCCAGCAGCCAAGAGCAGGAGCTGTTTTTT. It specifies CASSQEQELFF. This chain uses TRBV3-1 with TRBJ2-2, with D hard to call. Trimming left V 0 bases short and J 10 bases short, with 3 bases between. This CDR3 spans 11 amino acids. Germline assignment: CDR1 LGHDT and CDR2 YNNKEL (reference sequence).

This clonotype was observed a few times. In DNA, the CDR3 is TGTGCCACCAGTGAGCAGGGGTCCTCTGGGGCCAACGTCCTGACTTTC. Translation gives CATSEQGSSGANVLTF. J is TRBJ2-6 and V is TRBV24-1; maybe TRBD1 (6 bases). Germline CDR1 KGHDR, CDR2 SFDVKD. Trimming removed 4 bases from V and 0 bases from J, with 9 bases in between. CDR3 size: 16 residues.

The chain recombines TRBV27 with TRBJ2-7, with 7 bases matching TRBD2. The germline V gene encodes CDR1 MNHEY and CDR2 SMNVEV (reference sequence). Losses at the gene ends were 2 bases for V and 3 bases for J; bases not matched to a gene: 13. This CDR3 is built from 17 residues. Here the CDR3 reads CASSLRGGLGRGYEQYF. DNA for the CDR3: TGTGCCAGCAGTTTACGAGGTGGTCTTGGGAGGGGCTACGAGCAGTACTTC.

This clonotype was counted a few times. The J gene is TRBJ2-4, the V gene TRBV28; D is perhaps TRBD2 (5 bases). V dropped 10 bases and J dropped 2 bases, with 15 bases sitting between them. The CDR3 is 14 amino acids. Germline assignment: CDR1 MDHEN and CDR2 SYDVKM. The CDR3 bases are TGTGCCACCCGGACTCCTGGACCCAAAAACATTCAGTACTTC. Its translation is CATRTPGPKNIQYF.

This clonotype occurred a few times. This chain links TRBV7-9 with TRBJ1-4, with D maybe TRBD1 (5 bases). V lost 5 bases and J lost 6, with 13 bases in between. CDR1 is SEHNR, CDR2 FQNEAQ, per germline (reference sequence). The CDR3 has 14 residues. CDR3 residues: CASSLDSGDEKLFF. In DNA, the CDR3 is TGTGCCAGCAGCCTCGACAGCGGTGATGAAAAACTGTTTTTT.

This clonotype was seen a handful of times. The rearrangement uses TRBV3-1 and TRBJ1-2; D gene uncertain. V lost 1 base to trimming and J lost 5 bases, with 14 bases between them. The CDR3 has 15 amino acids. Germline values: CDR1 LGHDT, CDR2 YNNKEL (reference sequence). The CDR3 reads CASSQGRAALYGYTF. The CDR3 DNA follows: TGTGCCAGCAGCCAAGGTCGGGCAGCCCTTTATGGCTACACCTTC. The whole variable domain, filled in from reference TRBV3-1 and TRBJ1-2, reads DTAVSQTPKYLVTQMGNDKSIKCEQNLGHDTMYWYKQDSKKFLKIMFSYNNKELIINETVPNRFSPKSPDKAHLNLHINSLELGDSAVYFCASSQGRAALYGYTFGSGTRLTVV.

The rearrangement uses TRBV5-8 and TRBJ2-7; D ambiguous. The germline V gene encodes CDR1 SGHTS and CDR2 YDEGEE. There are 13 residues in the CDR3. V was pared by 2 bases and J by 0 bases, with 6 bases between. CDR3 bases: TGTGCCAGCAGCTTTGCCGCCTCCTACGAGCAGTACTTC. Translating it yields CASSFAASYEQYF.

Here the CDR3 DNA reads TGTGCCAGCAGCCAAGACCTGACAGGGAGCCTCACCGGGGAGCTGTTTTTT. Its protein is CASSQDLTGSLTGELFF. The chain uses TRBV4-2 and TRBJ2-2, with 7 bases identical to TRBD1. From germline, CDR1 is LGHNA and CDR2 YNFKEQ. CDR3 length: 17 amino acids. J lost 4 bases, V lost 0 bases, and 8 bases had no gene match.

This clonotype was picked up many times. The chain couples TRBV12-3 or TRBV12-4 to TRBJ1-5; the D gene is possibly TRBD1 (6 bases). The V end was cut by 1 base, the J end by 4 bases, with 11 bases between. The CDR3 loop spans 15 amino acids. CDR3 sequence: CASSLGRGFNQPQHF. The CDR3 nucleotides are TGTGCCAGCAGTTTAGGCAGGGGCTTTAATCAGCCCCAGCATTTT.

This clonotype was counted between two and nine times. CDR3 sequence: CSARDLGPDRATEAFF. In nucleotides, the CDR3 is TGCAGTGCTAGAGATCTGGGGCCCGACAGGGCCACTGAAGCTTTCTTT. The chain recombines TRBV20-1 with TRBJ1-1; 7 bases line up with TRBD1. V shed 0 bases and J 4 bases; nucleotides not matched to a gene: 11. Germline CDR1 and CDR2: DFQATT and SNEGSKA (reference sequence). This CDR3 contains 16 residues.

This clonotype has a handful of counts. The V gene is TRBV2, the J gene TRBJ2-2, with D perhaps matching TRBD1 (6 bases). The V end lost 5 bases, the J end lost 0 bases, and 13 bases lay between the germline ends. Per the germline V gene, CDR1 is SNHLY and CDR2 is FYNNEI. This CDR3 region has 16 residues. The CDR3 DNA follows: TGTGCCAGCAGTCAACAGGGTGCTGCGAACACCGGGGAGCTGTTTTTT. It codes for CASSQQGAANTGELFF.

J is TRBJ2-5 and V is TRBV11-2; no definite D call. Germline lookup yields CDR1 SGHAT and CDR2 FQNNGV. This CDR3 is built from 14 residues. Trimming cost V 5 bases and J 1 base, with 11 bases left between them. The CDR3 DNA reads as TGTGCCAGCAGCCCCGAACGGGCCCAAGAGACCCAGTACTTC. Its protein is CASSPERAQETQYF.

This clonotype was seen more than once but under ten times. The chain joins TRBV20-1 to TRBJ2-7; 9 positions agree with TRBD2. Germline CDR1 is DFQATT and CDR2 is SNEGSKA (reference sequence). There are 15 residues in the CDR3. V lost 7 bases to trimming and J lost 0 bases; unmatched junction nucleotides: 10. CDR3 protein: CSVEILAGLSYEQYF. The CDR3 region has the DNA TGCAGTGTTGAGATACTAGCGGGCCTCTCCTACGAGCAGTACTTC.

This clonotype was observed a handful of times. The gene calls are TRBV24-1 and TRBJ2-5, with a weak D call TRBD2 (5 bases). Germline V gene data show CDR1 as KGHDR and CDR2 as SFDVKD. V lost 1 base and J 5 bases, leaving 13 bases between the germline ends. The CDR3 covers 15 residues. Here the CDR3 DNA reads TGTGCCACCAGTGATTTCTACGGGGTCAGGGAGACCCAGTACTTC. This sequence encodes CATSDFYGVRETQYF.

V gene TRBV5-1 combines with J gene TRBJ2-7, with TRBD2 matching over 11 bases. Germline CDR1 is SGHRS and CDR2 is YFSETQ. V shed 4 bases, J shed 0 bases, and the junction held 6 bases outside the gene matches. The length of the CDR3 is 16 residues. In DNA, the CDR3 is TGCGCCAGCAGCAACCCGGGACTAGCGGTCTCCTACGAGCAGTACTTC. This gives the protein CASSNPGLAVSYEQYF.

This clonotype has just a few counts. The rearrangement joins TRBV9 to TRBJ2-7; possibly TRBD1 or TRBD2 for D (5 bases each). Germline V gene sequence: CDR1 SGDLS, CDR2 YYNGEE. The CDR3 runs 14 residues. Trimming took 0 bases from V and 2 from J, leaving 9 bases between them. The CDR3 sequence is CASSVVGETYEQYF. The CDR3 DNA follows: TGTGCCAGCAGCGTAGTGGGGGAAACCTACGAGCAGTACTTC.